Sequencing of this T cell receptor (beta chain) was carried out in a study of blood T cell repertoires in COVID-19. V shed 5 bases, J shed 3 bases, and the junction held 7 bases outside the gene matches. This CDR3 comprises 15 residues. Germline V gene lookup returns CDR1 SGHTA and CDR2 FQGNSA. The method was immunoSEQ multiplex PCR; TCRdb's version includes in-frame clones alone and lacks a portion of them. The sample contains about 310,000 clones, roughly 87% of which appear only once. The participants were between roughly 18 and 100 years old and came from about two dozen US areas. Allocation to cohorts depended on clinical history reported by the participants.

The TCR was taken from a woman under 30 who had recovered from COVID-19. The chain carries TRBV7-2 and TRBJ1-1, with TRBD1 matching over 9 bases. The specimen sequenced was PBMCs or T cells enriched from blood (not recorded which). The CDR3 reads CASSAQGAQYTEAFF. The CDR3 nucleotides read TGTGCCAGCAGCGCACAGGGGGCTCAGTACACTGAAGCTTTCTTT.